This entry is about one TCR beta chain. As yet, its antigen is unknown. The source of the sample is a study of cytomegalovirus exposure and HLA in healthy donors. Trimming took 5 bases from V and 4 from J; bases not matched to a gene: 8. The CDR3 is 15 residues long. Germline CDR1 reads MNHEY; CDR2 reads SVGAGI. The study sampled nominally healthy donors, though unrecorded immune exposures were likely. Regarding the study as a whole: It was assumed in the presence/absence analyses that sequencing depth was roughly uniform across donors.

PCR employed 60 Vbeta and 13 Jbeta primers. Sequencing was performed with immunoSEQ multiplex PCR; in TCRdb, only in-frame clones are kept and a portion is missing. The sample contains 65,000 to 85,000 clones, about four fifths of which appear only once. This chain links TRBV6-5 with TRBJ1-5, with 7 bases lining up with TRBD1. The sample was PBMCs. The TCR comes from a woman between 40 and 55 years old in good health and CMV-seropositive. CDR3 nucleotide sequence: TGTGCCAGCAGTCCCAGTCCGGGACAGAATCAGCCCCAGCATTTT. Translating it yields CASSPSPGQNQPQHF.